This T cell receptor beta chain derives from a study of follicular helper T cells after annual influenza vaccination. Whole-study results and caveats: Change in circulating plasmablasts correlated with ICOS+CD38+ cTfh clonality change.

Turning to this clone: The antigen remains undetermined.

Documented time point: 2014-2015 season, 7 days after vaccination. CDR3 length equals 14 residues. CDR1 and CDR2 (germline): MNHEY, SVGAGI. V lost 6 bases, J lost 7 bases, and 8 bases stayed unmatched. TCRB sequencing was done at Survey resolution level. Measured with immunoSEQ multiplex PCR; TCRdb has only the in-frame clones, and not every one. The sample yields over a thousand clones, around 68% seen once. The source material was CXCR5+ CD38+ circulating T follicular helper cells from blood, sampled 7 days after influenza vaccination. The subset here: circulating Tfh, non-naive CD4+CXCR5+PD-1+ (ICOS+CD38+ or ICOS-CD38-). The TCR originated in an adult who received the influenza vaccine. The genes are TRBV6-5 and TRBJ2-1, with 8 positions matching TRBD2. The CDR3 reads CASRLGLAGNEQFF. The CDR3, as DNA: TGTGCCAGCAGACTAGGACTAGCCGGTAATGAGCAGTTCTTC.